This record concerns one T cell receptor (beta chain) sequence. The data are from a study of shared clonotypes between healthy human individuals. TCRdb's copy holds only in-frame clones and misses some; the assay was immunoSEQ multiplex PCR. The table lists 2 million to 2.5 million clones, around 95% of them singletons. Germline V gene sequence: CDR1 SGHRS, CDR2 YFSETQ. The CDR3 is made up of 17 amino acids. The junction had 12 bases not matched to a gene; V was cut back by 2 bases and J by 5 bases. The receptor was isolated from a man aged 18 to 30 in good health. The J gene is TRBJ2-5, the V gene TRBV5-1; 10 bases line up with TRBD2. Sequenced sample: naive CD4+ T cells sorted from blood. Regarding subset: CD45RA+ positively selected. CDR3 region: CASSLIGLAARGETQYF. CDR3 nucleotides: TGCGCCAGCAGCTTAATAGGACTAGCGGCCCGGGGGGAGACCCAGTACTTC.